Shown below are 21 T cell receptor beta chains from a single sample sequenced in a study of T-cell reconstitution after alpha-beta-depleted transplantation in children (dated by TCRdb to the mid-2010s). Library preparation employed PCR. TCRdb lists the instrument as Illumina HiSeq 2500. TCR libraries were prepared with molecular barcoding, using unique molecular identifiers to normalize TCRbeta repertoire quantification. In-frame beta chains were kept once TCRdb had trimmed the public reads at Q25 with fastp and called clones with MiXCR. CDR3 protein duplicates are merged, each entry listing the most common genes and DNA. For this sample there are approximately 130,000 distinct CDR3 sequences; around 9.8% appear just once. Less than 25% of the sample is held by the ten biggest clonotypes. Read against the paper, the sample's treatment or condition label means: allogeneic hematopoietic cell transplantation with graft depleted of TCRalphabeta T cells and CD19 B cells.

This sample comprised PBMCs, mostly from graft donor cells, obtained 180 days after TCRalphabeta/CD19-depleted stem cell transplant. The receptors stem from a girl under three years old who had a stem cell transplant for combined immunodeficiency, so the T cells may come from the graft donor.

In its sample, this clonotype was seen once. At one end the junction does not follow the germline gene, possibly because of a read error. The DNA of the CDR3 is TGTGCCATCAGTTTTATTGGGACAGGGTTCACCGGGTCCTACGAGCAGTACTTC. Protein product: CAISFIGTGFTGSYEQYF. V usage is TRBV12-3 or TRBV12-4 and J usage is TRBJ2-7; 9 bases agree with TRBD1. The CDR3 is 18 amino acids.

Only a few counts were recorded for this clonotype. J is TRBJ2-2 and V is TRBV12-3 or TRBV12-4; D tentatively reads TRBD1 or TRBD2 (5 bases each). Deletions cut 3 bases from V and 7 bases from J, with 15 bases between. The CDR3 runs 15 residues. The CDR3 DNA sequence: TGTGCCAGCAGTTTTTACCGGGGCAGTCGCGGGGAGCTGTTTTTT. It is translated as CASSFYRGSRGELFF.

This chain uses TRBV6-5 with TRBJ1-2; D is unresolved. V was trimmed by 0 bases and J by 1 base, leaving 12 bases between them. This CDR3 spans 16 amino acids. The V gene's germline CDR1 is MNHEY and CDR2 SVGAGI. Here the CDR3 reads CASSYSSSDFNYGYTF. In nucleotides, the CDR3 is TGTGCCAGCAGTTACTCGTCGTCAGACTTTAACTATGGCTACACCTTC.

This sequence joins TRBV5-1 and TRBJ1-6; D unresolved. Germline assignment: CDR1 SGHRS and CDR2 YFSETQ. With 4 bases removed from V and 7 bases from J, the gap between germline ends came to 9 bases. The length of the CDR3 is 13 residues. CDR3 DNA sequence: TGCGCCAGCAGCCCATGGACGAATTCACCCCTCCACTTT. It codes for CASSPWTNSPLHF.

About this clonotype itself: A much more abundant neighbour one base away suggests this may be a read error. The rearrangement links TRBV14 to TRBJ2-7, with 7 bases identical to TRBD1. The CDR3 is 16 residues long. Germline CDR1 and CDR2: SGHDN and FVKESK. Here the CDR3 DNA reads TGTGCCAGCAGTGGGGACAGCTACCTTGGGAACTACGAGCATTACTTC. Amino acids: CASSGDSYLGNYEHYF.

V is TRBV18 and J is TRBJ2-7; possible D gene TRBD1, 6 bases. The CDR3 extends over 15 amino acids. Germline-derived CDR1 and CDR2 are KGHSH and LQKENI. The V and J ends lost 0 bases and 2 bases respectively, with 11 bases between them. CDR3 sequence (DNA): TGTGCCAGCTCACCACCCCAGGGGCGTACCTACGAGCAGTACTTC. Amino acids: CASSPPQGRTYEQYF.

This clonotype showed up just a few times. The chain carries TRBV5-1 and TRBJ2-5, with 7 positions matching TRBD1. This CDR3 comprises 13 residues. Losses at the gene ends were 5 bases for V and 5 bases for J; bases not matched to a gene: 6. Germline CDR1 reads SGHRS; CDR2 reads YFSETQ. This CDR3 is CASRPGGIETQYF. The DNA for the CDR3 is TGCGCCAGCAGACCAGGGGGAATCGAGACCCAGTACTTC.

The rearrangement uses TRBV7-2 and TRBJ2-5; maybe TRBD2 (5 bases). V dropped 2 bases and J dropped 1 base, with 11 bases sitting between them. The V gene's germline CDR1 is SGHTA and CDR2 FQGNSA. The CDR3 is 15 amino acids. The CDR3 DNA is TGTGCCAGCAGCTTAATGAGGGCCTTCCAAGAGACCCAGTACTTC. It specifies CASSLMRAFQETQYF. The whole variable domain, remainder taken from reference TRBV7-2 and TRBJ2-5, is GAGVSQSPSNKVTEKGKDVELRCDPISGHTALYWYRQSLGQGLEFLIYFQGNSAPDKSGLPSDRFSAERTGGSVSTLTIQRTQQEDSAVYLCASSLMRAFQETQYFGPGTRLLVL.

In its sample, this clonotype was seen a few times. V and J are TRBV11-2 and TRBJ2-2; 9 nucleotides line up with TRBD1. The V gene end was trimmed by 1 base and the J gene end by 3 bases; junction bases not matched to a gene: 6. The CDR3 runs to 17 residues. Germline V gene data show CDR1 as SGHAT and CDR2 as FQNNGV. For the CDR3, the DNA is TGTGCCAGCAGCTTAGGGGACAGGGTTTGGTACACCGGGGAGCTGTTTTTT. Its protein product is CASSLGDRVWYTGELFF.

V gene TRBV3-1 combines with J gene TRBJ2-3; D is uncertain. The germline V gene has CDR1 LGHDT and CDR2 YNNKEL (reference sequence). CDR3 length: 14 residues. Trimming shortened V by 2 bases and J by 0 bases, and 6 bases separated the two germline ends. CDR3 loop: CASSQQPSTDTQYF. The CDR3 DNA is TGTGCCAGCAGCCAACAGCCTAGCACAGATACGCAGTATTTT.

The rearrangement uses TRBV5-1 and TRBJ2-3; 10 bases map to TRBD2. CDR1 and CDR2 (germline): SGHRS, YFSETQ. The CDR3 spans 15 residues. V lost 5 bases to trimming and J lost 6 bases; unmatched junction nucleotides: 9. The chain's CDR3 is CASSPLAGVWDTQYF. The CDR3 region has the DNA TGCGCCAGCAGTCCTCTAGCGGGGGTGTGGGATACGCAGTATTTT.

In its sample, this clonotype was seen many times. CDR3 DNA sequence: TGCAGCGTTGGAGGGCCCCGGGGAGGAAACACCATATATTTT. Translating it yields CSVGGPRGGNTIYF. The rearrangement links TRBV29-1 to TRBJ1-3; D call uncertain. Germline CDR1 reads SQVTM; CDR2 reads ANQGSEA. The CDR3 covers 14 residues. Trimming took 4 bases from V and 4 from J, leaving 14 bases between them.

Ten or more counts support this clonotype. V usage is TRBV4-3 and J usage is TRBJ1-4; no clear D gene. The CDR3 length is 16 residues. CDR1 is LGHNA and CDR2 is YSLEER in the germline V gene. The V and J ends lost 4 bases and 8 bases respectively, with 20 bases between them. This chain's CDR3 is CASSLSRHTGWEKLFF. The CDR3 DNA reads TGCGCCAGCAGCCTCTCCCGACACACCGGGTGGGAAAAACTGTTTTTT.

This clonotype came up many times. J is TRBJ2-7 and V is TRBV10-3, with D perhaps given as TRBD1 or TRBD2 (5 bases each). The V end was cut by 0 bases, the J end by 0 bases, with 9 bases between. The germline gives CDR1 ENHRY, CDR2 SYGVKD. CDR3 length: 15 amino acids. The CDR3 DNA sequence: TGTGCCATCAGTGAGTCCCCAGGGAGCTCCTACGAGCAGTACTTC. Encoded protein: CAISESPGSSYEQYF.

This clonotype was recorded many times. This rearrangement joins TRBV12-3 or TRBV12-4 to TRBJ2-3; D may correspond to TRBD1 or TRBD2 (5 bases each). The CDR3 contains 16 residues. Trimming removed 2 bases from V and 2 bases from J, with 14 bases in between. CDR3 in DNA: TGTGCCAGCAGTTTATCCCGGGACCTGATCACAGATACGCAGTATTTT. Translating gives CASSLSRDLITDTQYF.

This clonotype has a handful of counts. V usage is TRBV5-5 and J usage is TRBJ2-7; D gene ambiguous. This CDR3 region has 15 residues. V shed 5 bases and J shed 7 bases, with 22 bases lying between them. The germline V gene encodes CDR1 SGHKS and CDR2 YYEKEE (reference sequence). The DNA for the CDR3 is TGTGCCAGCAGTCTGGTCCAGGCCTTAAGGCGGGAGCAGTACTTC. Residues: CASSLVQALRREQYF.

The chain recombines TRBV5-1 with TRBJ2-7; tentatively, D is TRBD2 (5 bases). This CDR3 is 14 amino acids long. V was cut by 0 bases and J by 6 bases, with 13 bases left in between. Germline V gene sequence: CDR1 SGHRS, CDR2 YFSETQ. CDR3 region: CASSLGLWESEQYF. The CDR3 DNA reads TGCGCCAGCAGCTTGGGACTCTGGGAGTCCGAGCAGTACTTC.

This chain uses TRBV5-4 with TRBJ2-5, with 11 bases aligning to TRBD2. There are 14 residues in the CDR3. Germline V gene data show CDR1 as SGHNT and CDR2 as YYREEE (reference sequence). V was clipped by 1 base and J by 8 bases; unmatched bases: 4. The CDR3 DNA sequence: TGTGCCAGCAGCTTGACTAGCGGGAGTGATACCCAGTACTTC. Translation: CASSLTSGSDTQYF.

The chain has TRBV20-1 and TRBJ2-1, with a possible D match to TRBD2 (6 bases). Trimming stripped 2 bases from V and 3 bases from J, with 11 bases between. The CDR3 consists of 14 residues. The germline V gene has CDR1 DFQATT and CDR2 SNEGSKA (reference sequence). The CDR3 bases are TGCAGTGCTAGAAATCGGGGGAGCTACAATGAGCAGTTCTTC. Protein sequence: CSARNRGSYNEQFF.

The chain is built from TRBV5-1 and TRBJ1-5; D is undetermined. The V end lost 0 bases, the J end lost 3 bases, and 4 bases lay between the germline ends. The CDR3 loop spans 13 amino acids. Germline CDR1 reads SGHRS; CDR2 reads YFSETQ. CDR3 in DNA: TGCGCCAGCAGCTTGGCGGTCAATCAGCCCCAGCATTTT. Residues: CASSLAVNQPQHF.

This clonotype has just a few counts. The chain carries TRBV3-1 and TRBJ1-2; tentatively, D is TRBD1 (6 bases). Trimming shortened V by 2 bases and J by 6 bases, and 13 bases separated the two germline ends. CDR1 LGHDT and CDR2 YNNKEL come from the germline V gene (reference sequence). There are 14 residues in the CDR3. The CDR3 is CASSQTGAMDGYTF. In DNA, the CDR3 is TGTGCCAGCAGCCAAACGGGGGCTATGGATGGCTACACCTTC.